The clone carrying this T cell receptor beta chain has just a few counts. The antigen remains unidentified. Libraries for TCR beta were made by quantitative 5'-RACE with molecular barcodes. TCRdb passed the 5' RACE reads through MiXCR, listing each CDR3 protein once. Of a few hundred thousand distinct CDR3 sequences listed, 20% to 25% are singletons. The sample originates from a study of CD8 T cells in ankylosing spondylitis. Study-level findings and limits: Seemingly distinctive of ankylosing spondylitis blood was a TCR beta motif formed by eight highly homologous variants. There was reportedly significant enrichment of clones that were disease-linked in matched ankylosing spondylitis synovial fluid. Disease-linked clones bore a CD8+ phenotype and were relatively rare in peripheral blood.

From germline, CDR1 is GTSNPN and CDR2 SVGIG (reference sequence). CDR3 size: 12 residues. Trimming cost V 2 bases and J 7 bases; bases outside gene matches: 4. The chain joins TRBV30 to TRBJ1-1; 7 nucleotides align to TRBD1. Sequenced material: blood, either unsorted or a sorted T cell fraction (not recorded which). The TCR originated in a male donor with ankylosing spondylitis or in good health (not recorded which). CDR3 loop: CAWSPGTVEAFF. Written as DNA, the CDR3 is TGTGCCTGGAGTCCTGGGACAGTTGAAGCTTTCTTT.